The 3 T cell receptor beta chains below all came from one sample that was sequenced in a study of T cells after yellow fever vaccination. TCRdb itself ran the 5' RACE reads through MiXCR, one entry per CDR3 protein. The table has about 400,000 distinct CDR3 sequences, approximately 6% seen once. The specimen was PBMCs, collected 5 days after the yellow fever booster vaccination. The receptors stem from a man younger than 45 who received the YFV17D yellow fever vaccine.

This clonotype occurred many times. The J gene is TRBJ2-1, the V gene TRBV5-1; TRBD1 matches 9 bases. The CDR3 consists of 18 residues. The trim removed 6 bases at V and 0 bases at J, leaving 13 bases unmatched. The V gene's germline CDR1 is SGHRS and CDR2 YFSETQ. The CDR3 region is CASKGGQGVSNSYNEQFF. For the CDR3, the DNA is TGCGCCAGCAAAGGGGGACAGGGTGTGTCAAACTCCTACAATGAGCAGTTCTTC.

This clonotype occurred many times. The CDR3 DNA is TGCGCCAGCAGCTTAGACAGGACAGATACGCAGTATTTT. Protein sequence: CASSLDRTDTQYF. The rearrangement links TRBV5-1 to TRBJ2-3; D is possibly TRBD1 (6 bases). Germline CDR1 and CDR2: SGHRS and YFSETQ. The ends were cut back, 2 bases at V and 3 bases at J, with 7 bases in the middle. The CDR3 has 13 amino acids.

For the CDR3, the DNA is TGTGCCACCCGGGGCGCTCAAGCTGGGGCCAACGTCCTGACTTTC. It is translated as CATRGAQAGANVLTF. This chain uses TRBV6-1 with TRBJ2-6; perhaps D is TRBD1 or TRBD2 (5 bases each). Germline lookup yields CDR1 MNHNS and CDR2 SASEGT. V was shortened by 10 bases and J by 2 bases, with 15 bases between the two germline ends. The CDR3 length is 15 residues.